The subject of this entry is one T cell receptor (beta chain). Adults of Caucasian background living in Nashville, Tennessee made up all donors. Deep level was the assay's run setting. It was around 0.3 ug DNA, 28,000 or so T cell genomes, that went into each replicate PCR of unsorted PBMC. This table comes from immunoSEQ multiplex PCR, and its TCRdb copy is limited to in-frame clones, with some not included. The sample gives about 460,000 clones, 60% to 80% of which show up once; more than 10% is in the top ten. Germline V lookup: CDR1 LGHNA, CDR2 YSLEER. CDR3 size: 17 residues. The V gene end was trimmed by 0 bases and the J gene end by 10 bases; junction bases not matched to a gene: 8. The data are from a study of shared clonotypes between healthy human individuals.

The chain couples TRBV4-3 to TRBJ2-1; 14 positions match TRBD2. The sequence came from a woman between 40 and 55 years old in good health. Some clones in this sample may be carry-over from other donors' samples. The sample comprised PBMCs. This CDR3 reads CASSQDLTSGRAGEQFF. The CDR3 DNA reads TGCGCCAGCAGCCAAGATCTGACTAGCGGGAGGGCCGGGGAGCAGTTCTTC.